These T cell receptor beta chains were read from a single sample in a study of CD8+CD57+ T cells in acquired aplastic anemia. Each CDR3 protein is one row after TCRdb ran MiXCR on the reads. This sample has about 240,000 distinct CDR3 sequences, with around half found just once. Sequenced sample: sorted CD4+, CD8+, or CD8+CD57+ T cells (not recorded which) from PBMCs. Source of these receptors: a human donor with aplastic anemia. The CDR3 runs from the conserved cysteine through the conserved F or W. The D gene is left open where the match is weak. Expanded clones get a size class; other rows say once, few or many, or leave the size out.

d_call j_call v_call clone_size cdr3_aa cdr3_nt
TRBD2 TRBJ2-6 TRBV15 - CATSKGLAGSGANVLTF TGTGCCACCAGCAAAGGACTAGCGGGCTCTGGGGCCAACGTCCTGACTTTC
- TRBJ2-1 TRBV11-2 - CASSVGAGALDNEQFF TGTGCCAGCAGTGTAGGGGCGGGGGCTCTCGACAATGAGCAGTTCTTC
- TRBJ1-6 TRBV19 - CASSIGGVTSPLHF TGTGCCAGTAGTATCGGGGGCGTTACTTCACCCCTCCACTTT
- TRBJ2-7 TRBV20-1 - CSARDEARAYEQYF TGCAGTGCTAGAGATGAGGCCAGGGCCTACGAGCAGTACTTC
- TRBJ1-1 TRBV6-6 medium-sized CASSYTPGRDEAFF TGTGCCAGCAGTTACACACCAGGGCGAGATGAAGCTTTCTTT
TRBD2 TRBJ2-1 TRBV19 many CASSIARGAGEQFF TGTGCCAGTAGTATAGCGCGGGGGGCGGGTGAGCAGTTCTTC
- TRBJ2-1 TRBV2 - CASSDRGHEQFF TGTGCCAGCAGTGACAGGGGCCATGAGCAGTTCTTC
- TRBJ2-5 TRBV2 - CAPSNQYF TGTGCCCCCTCGAACCAGTACTTC
TRBD2 TRBJ2-1 TRBV19 - CASSIRGDEQFF TGTGCCAGTAGTATTCGGGGGGATGAGCAGTTCTTC
- TRBJ2-7 TRBV5-1 - CASRTGKTSPEQYF TGCGCCAGCAGAACCGGGAAAACCTCCCCCGAGCAGTACTTC
- TRBJ2-3 TRBV7-8 many CASSPSTSSTDTQYF TGTGCCAGCAGTCCAAGTACAAGTAGCACAGATACGCAGTATTTT
- TRBJ2-7 TRBV7-9 - CASSLGGWGNYEQYF TGTGCCAGCAGCTTAGGGGGCTGGGGGAACTACGAGCAGTACTTC
- TRBJ2-7 TRBV7-2 - CASSFIGPSYEQYF TGTGCCAGCAGCTTTATCGGGCCGAGCTACGAGCAGTACTTC
- TRBJ1-2 TRBV18 once CASSPPDPYGYTF TGTGCCAGCTCACCACCGGACCCGTATGGCTACACCTTC
TRBD1 TRBJ1-5 TRBV7-9 - CASSLGWAGGNNQPQHF TGTGCCAGCAGCTTAGGGTGGGCAGGGGGTAATAATCAGCCCCAGCATTTT
TRBD1 TRBJ1-4 TRBV6-1 - CASVDRESRLGEKLFF TGTGCCAGCGTGGACAGGGAGAGTCGGCTTGGTGAAAAACTGTTTTTT
TRBD1 TRBJ1-3 TRBV28 - CASSPDRAGNTIYF TGTGCCAGCAGCCCTGACAGGGCTGGAAACACCATATATTTT
- TRBJ2-7 TRBV7-3 - CASRLGDGSYEQYF TGTGCCAGCAGACTAGGGGACGGTTCCTACGAGCAGTACTTC
- TRBJ2-7 TRBV6-2/TRBV6-3 - CASSYPLDGADGYEQYF TGTGCCAGCAGTTATCCCCTCGACGGGGCGGACGGGTACGAGCAGTACTTC
- TRBJ1-4 TRBV10-3 - CAISEENWGDRGGEELFF TGTGCCATCAGTGAAGAGAATTGGGGGGATAGGGGAGGTGAAGAACTGTTTTTT
TRBD1 TRBJ2-2 TRBV25-1 - CASSDGTGSGAGELFF TGTGCCAGCAGTGACGGGACAGGGTCAGGGGCCGGGGAGCTGTTTTTT
- TRBJ2-7 TRBV19 - CASRRGTAAYEQYF TGTGCCAGTAGACGGGGGACAGCGGCGTACGAGCAGTACTTC
TRBD1 TRBJ2-7 TRBV14 many CASSQARGRGSYEQYF TGTGCCAGCAGCCAAGCGAGGGGGCGCGGGTCCTACGAGCAGTACTTC
- TRBJ2-2 TRBV5-1 - CASSPETGPNTGELFF TGCGCCAGCAGCCCTGAGACAGGACCGAACACCGGGGAGCTGTTTTTT
- TRBJ1-1 TRBV19 - CASSIGGAPEAFF TGTGCCAGTAGTATTGGGGGGGCACCTGAAGCTTTCTTT
- TRBJ2-7 TRBV4-2 many CASSQVGSSYEQYF TGTGCCAGCAGCCAAGTGGGCTCCTCCTACGAGCAGTACTTC
- TRBJ1-1 TRBV30 - CAWSITGLNTEAFF TGTGCCTGGAGTATAACAGGGCTCAACACTGAAGCTTTCTTT
TRBD1 TRBJ1-6 TRBV7-6 few CASTTPATGDLSPLHF TGTGCCAGCACCACCCCGGCTACAGGGGACCTCTCACCCCTCCACTTT
- TRBJ2-7 TRBV7-3 once CASTPGVPYEQYF TGTGCCAGCACCCCGGGAGTCCCCTACGAGCAGTACTTC
TRBD1 TRBJ1-4 TRBV4-1 many CASSPGGGNEKLFF TGCGCCAGCAGCCCAGGGGGAGGGAATGAAAAACTGTTTTTT
- TRBJ2-1 TRBV25-1 - CASSATDTQFF TGTGCCAGCAGTGCCACAGATACGCAGTTCTTC
TRBD1 TRBJ1-2 TRBV5-8 - CASSLGTGQTPYGYTF TGTGCCAGCAGCTTGGGGACAGGACAGACACCTTATGGCTACACCTTC
TRBD1 TRBJ1-1 TRBV29-1 - CSVERTGGFLAFF TGCAGCGTTGAAAGGACAGGGGGCTTCCTGGCTTTCTTT
- TRBJ1-2 TRBV30 few CAWIVTAGYGYTF TGTGCCTGGATAGTGACAGCCGGCTATGGCTACACCTTC
TRBD2 TRBJ2-2 TRBV6-2/TRBV6-3 few CASSPREGNTGELFF TGTGCCAGCAGCCCACGGGAGGGTAACACCGGGGAGCTGTTTTTT
- TRBJ2-7 TRBV20-1 many CSARDLSQGSSYEQYF TGCAGTGCTAGAGATCTTTCCCAGGGGTCCTCCTACGAGCAGTACTTC